These 12 T cell receptor beta chains share one sample of origin, sequenced in a study of blood T cell repertoires in COVID-19. The repertoire was sequenced with immunoSEQ multiplex PCR; TCRdb's copy has only in-frame clones and lacks some. Among about 200,000 clones listed, about 88% were seen once. Sequences were obtained from peripheral blood. The receptors were sampled from a man between 18 and 29 years old with active or convalescent COVID-19.

By proportion, this clone is medium-sized. Because the CDR3's place on the DNA is in doubt, the DNA is left out and the CDR3 is given as listed by TCRdb. The chain links TRBV12-2 to TRBJ1-4; TRBD1 is the table's D call, not checked against the DNA. TRBV12-2 is labeled a pseudogene. The length of the CDR3 is 15 amino acids, counting both ends. The CDR3 is CASRLVGAGNEKLFF.

The J gene is TRBJ1-2, the V gene TRBV20-1, with 9 bases that match TRBD1. The germline V gene has CDR1 DFQATT and CDR2 SNEGSKA (reference sequence). This CDR3 is built from 14 residues. V lost 3 bases and J lost 12; bases outside the gene matches: 14. Here the CDR3 reads CSASLTGGVERHTF. The CDR3 DNA follows: TGCAGTGCTAGTTTAACAGGGGGCGTAGAAAGACACACCTTC.

The rearrangement links TRBV14 to TRBJ2-7; 8 bases agree with TRBD1. Unmatched junction bases numbered 3, after V lost 0 bases and J lost 5 bases. Germline CDR1 SGHDN, CDR2 FVKESK. The CDR3 loop spans 14 amino acids. CDR3 nucleotide sequence: TGTGCCAGCAGCCAAGACAGGGGGCTCGACGAGCAGTACTTC. It yields the protein CASSQDRGLDEQYF.

This clone was found a few times. V is TRBV7-9 and J is TRBJ2-3, with D possibly matching TRBD1 (6 bases). The CDR3 extends over 11 amino acids. Trimming pared 6 bases from V and 6 bases from J, leaving 7 bases between. Germline V gene data show CDR1 as SEHNR and CDR2 as FQNEAQ (reference sequence). The CDR3 DNA is TGTGCCAGCAGGGGGGCTGATACGCAGTATTTT. Encoded protein: CASRGADTQYF.

This rearrangement joins TRBV12-2 to TRBJ2-5; the DNA was not used to check the table's D call, TRBD2. TRBV12-2 is a known pseudogene. The CDR3 totals 17 residues. The CDR3: CASRLVGLAGAFETQYF. The CDR3 DNA reads as TGTGCAAGTCGCTTAGTTGGACTAGCGGGGGCATTTGAGACCCAGTACTTC.

This chain connects TRBV7-9 to TRBJ1-2; D call uncertain. The CDR3 contains 12 residues. CDR1 is SEHNR, CDR2 FQNEAQ, per germline (reference sequence). With 5 bases removed from V and 0 bases from J, the gap between germline ends came to 4 bases. The DNA for the CDR3 is TGTGCCAGCAGCCGGGCTAACTATGGCTACACCTTC. It encodes CASSRANYGYTF.

This sequence joins TRBV3-1 (or the pseudogene TRBV3-2) and TRBJ2-3; D call uncertain. CDR3 length: 14 amino acids. CDR1 is LGHDT, CDR2 YNNKEL, per germline (reference sequence). V lost 4 bases and J lost 0, with 8 bases in between. As DNA, the CDR3 is TGTGCCAGCAGCCCAGTGACTAGCACAGATACGCAGTATTTT. This codes for CASSPVTSTDTQYF.

This rearrangement joins TRBV19 to TRBJ1-2, with D possibly being TRBD1 (5 bases). Germline V gives CDR1 LNHDA, CDR2 SQIVND (reference sequence). V gave up 5 bases and J gave up 4 bases, with 14 bases separating them. The CDR3 consists of 14 residues. CDR3 sequence reads: CASSVRQTLYGYTF. The CDR3 DNA reads TGTGCCAGTAGTGTAAGACAGACTCTCTATGGCTACACCTTC.

V usage is TRBV5-1 and J usage is TRBJ1-4; 7 bases agree with TRBD1. After removal of 0 bases from V and 8 bases from J, the junction contained 7 bases not matched to a gene. The CDR3 is 15 residues long. CDR1 and CDR2 from the germline V gene are SGHRS and YFSETQ. The DNA for the CDR3 is TGCGCCAGCAGCTTGGAAACAGGGGACTTAGAAAAACTGTTTTTT. This gives the protein CASSLETGDLEKLFF.

The rearrangement links TRBV25-1 to TRBJ2-2; weak D call: TRBD1 (5 bases). CDR1 is MGHDK and CDR2 is SYGVNS in the germline V gene. With 5 bases removed from V and 1 base from J, the gap between germline ends came to 20 bases. CDR3 length: 18 amino acids. CDR3 residues: CASSPLGARSRNTGELFF. CDR3 coding DNA: TGTGCCAGCAGTCCGCTAGGGGCCCGCAGCCGGAACACCGGGGAGCTGTTTTTT.

This chain uses TRBV6-6 with TRBJ2-1, with 10 nucleotides matching TRBD2. Germline lookup yields CDR1 MNHNY and CDR2 SVGAGI (reference sequence). The CDR3 loop spans 15 amino acids. V shed 5 bases, J shed 6 bases, and the junction held 7 bases outside the gene matches. CDR3 protein: CASSMSGRAPNEQFF. CDR3 nucleotides: TGTGCCAGCAGTATGAGCGGGAGGGCCCCCAATGAGCAGTTCTTC.

The chain carries TRBV9 and TRBJ1-1; 8 bases are a match to TRBD1. The CDR3 spans 15 residues. After removal of 2 bases from V and 4 bases from J, the junction contained 7 bases not matched to a gene. CDR1 is SGDLS, CDR2 YYNGEE, per germline. CDR3 amino acids: CASSVRGQGGTEAFF. CDR3 nucleotide sequence: TGTGCCAGCAGCGTGAGAGGACAGGGCGGCACTGAAGCTTTCTTT.